One and the same sample provided the 32 T cell receptor beta chains below, sequenced in a study of T cell repertoires in cytomegalovirus infection. For these TCRs, the target antigens are not known. TCRdb fed the reads into MiXCR, producing one record per CDR3 protein. The sample contains about 500,000 distinct CDR3 sequences, 25% to 35% of which appear only once. This sample comprised cultured PBMCs, obtained from culture after CMV antigen stimulation. The source of these receptors is a human donor in good health (CMV status not recorded). Some clones in this sample may be carry-over from other donors' samples.

This chain links TRBV9 with TRBJ2-1; D may be TRBD1 or TRBD2 (5 bases each). Trimming removed 4 bases from V and 2 bases from J, with 13 bases in between. The CDR3 is made up of 15 amino acids. The germline gives CDR1 SGDLS, CDR2 YYNGEE. CDR3 in amino acids: CASSTTGAAYNEQFF. The CDR3 DNA follows: TGTGCCAGCAGCACAACCGGGGCAGCCTACAATGAGCAGTTCTTC.

The table lists this clonotype with a few counts. The V gene is TRBV2, the J gene TRBJ2-5, with D perhaps TRBD2 (6 bases). The germline CDR1 and CDR2 sequences are SNHLY and FYNNEI. This CDR3 is built from 16 residues. V was shortened by 5 bases and J by 4 bases, with 20 bases between the two germline ends. The CDR3 region has the DNA TGTGCCAGCAGTACTTGGAGGATGCGGGATCGAGAGACCCAGTACTTC. Its translation is CASSTWRMRDRETQYF.

V is TRBV2 and J is TRBJ1-1; D unclear. The CDR3 contains 13 residues. V gave up 4 bases and J gave up 3 bases, with 9 bases separating them. Germline CDR1 SNHLY, CDR2 FYNNEI. Here the CDR3 reads CASSVVPYTEAFF. CDR3 bases: TGTGCCAGCAGTGTCGTCCCGTACACTGAAGCTTTCTTT.

The chain couples TRBV4-3 to TRBJ1-6; 9 bases are shared with TRBD1. The CDR3 is made up of 15 amino acids. CDR1 and CDR2 (germline): LGHNA, YSLEER. With V trimmed by 1 base and J by 8 bases, 3 bases remained unmatched. The CDR3 nucleotides are TGCGCCAGCAGCCAAGGGGGACAGGGACATTCACCCCTCCACTTT. Its protein is CASSQGGQGHSPLHF.

This clonotype came up a few times. V gene TRBV6-1 combines with J gene TRBJ2-4; D remains ambiguous. V lost 2 bases and J lost 0, with 5 bases in between. This CDR3 contains 14 residues. Germline V gives CDR1 MNHNS, CDR2 SASEGT. CDR3 DNA: TGTGCCAGCAGTGAACAGTTAGCCAAAAACATTCAGTACTTC. Its translation: CASSEQLAKNIQYF.

This chain connects TRBV6-2 or TRBV6-3 to TRBJ2-1; 7 bases line up with TRBD2. The CDR3 runs to 15 residues. Per germline, CDR1 MNHEY and CDR2 SVGEGT. Trimming took 5 bases from V and 7 from J; bases not matched to a gene: 11. In DNA form, the CDR3 reads TGTGCCAGCAGTCGGCGGGAGTTCCCCGGAAATGAGCAGTTCTTC. This translates into CASSRREFPGNEQFF.

V usage is TRBV20-1 and J usage is TRBJ2-1; D is undetermined. This CDR3 contains 14 residues. The germline V gene has CDR1 DFQATT and CDR2 SNEGSKA (reference sequence). V was cut by 4 bases and J by 0 bases, with 10 bases left in between. Here the CDR3 DNA reads TGCAGTGCTACTGAAATAGGCTCCTACAATGAGCAGTTCTTC. It translates to CSATEIGSYNEQFF.

The chain uses TRBV28 and TRBJ1-2, with D perhaps TRBD1 (5 bases). The V gene's germline CDR1 is MDHEN and CDR2 SYDVKM. V was trimmed by 5 bases and J by 3 bases, leaving 19 bases between them. The CDR3 contains 16 residues. CDR3 residues: CASSPQSGKPHYGYTF. The CDR3 nucleotides read TGTGCCAGCAGTCCCCAATCAGGGAAGCCCCACTATGGCTACACCTTC.

The V call is TRBV4-1, the J call TRBJ1-1; TRBD1 matches 7 bases. The CDR3 has 16 amino acids. Germline lookup yields CDR1 MGHRA and CDR2 YSYEKL. V lost 4 bases, J lost 0 bases, and 8 bases stayed unmatched. The CDR3 DNA reads as TGCGCCAGCAGCCGAGGACAGGTTAAGATGAACACTGAAGCTTTCTTT. Translating gives CASSRGQVKMNTEAFF.

V is TRBV12-3 or TRBV12-4 and J is TRBJ1-4; D perhaps matches TRBD1 (6 bases). The CDR3 extends over 17 amino acids. Trimming cost V 4 bases and J 0 bases, with 15 bases left between them. The CDR3 sequence is CASSSKQGFSTNEKLFF. CDR3 nucleotide sequence: TGTGCCAGCAGTTCAAAACAGGGATTTTCAACTAATGAAAAACTGTTTTTT.

This clonotype was seen at least ten times. V gene TRBV28 combines with J gene TRBJ2-7; 9 bases are a match to TRBD1. The CDR3 contains 17 residues. V shed 4 bases and J 2 bases; nucleotides not matched to a gene: 12. The germline CDR1 and CDR2 sequences are MDHEN and SYDVKM. CDR3 protein: CASSSFKGTGLTYEQYF. The CDR3 nucleotides read TGTGCCAGCAGTTCATTCAAAGGGACAGGGTTAACCTACGAGCAGTACTTC.

This chain joins TRBV6-2 or TRBV6-3 and TRBJ1-6; D is uncertain. This CDR3 spans 11 amino acids. Per the germline V gene, CDR1 is MNHEY and CDR2 is SVGEGT. Trimming cost V 4 bases and J 12 bases, with 7 bases left between them. The CDR3 loop is CASSSYGPLHF. CDR3 bases: TGTGCCAGCAGTTCCTATGGACCCCTCCACTTT.

The rearrangement uses TRBV12-3 or TRBV12-4 and TRBJ1-2, with 7 bases identical to TRBD1. V shed 5 bases, J shed 8 bases, and the junction held 11 bases outside the gene matches. The CDR3 is 14 amino acids. In nucleotides, the CDR3 is TGTGCCAGCAGTGCCCCGGGACAGAAGACCGGCTACACCTTC. Translated, it gives CASSAPGQKTGYTF.

The genes are TRBV7-3 and TRBJ1-1; 8 positions agree with TRBD1. With V trimmed by 3 bases and J by 4 bases, 10 bases remained unmatched. Germline CDR1 reads SGHTA; CDR2 reads FQGTGA. This CDR3 has 16 amino acids. CDR3 nucleotide sequence: TGTGCCAGCAGCTTCTTCCAGGGGGCGAGTCGCACTGAAGCTTTCTTT. Protein product: CASSFFQGASRTEAFF.

The chain employs TRBV27 and TRBJ1-5, with D possibly matching TRBD1 (6 bases). Between the trimmed V and J ends, which lost 4 bases and 10 bases, there was a span of 23 bases. CDR3 length equals 16 residues. Germline V gives CDR1 MNHEY, CDR2 SMNVEV (reference sequence). This CDR3 reads CASSSRQDRFVRPQHF. In nucleotides, the CDR3 is TGTGCCAGCAGTTCTCGACAGGACCGTTTTGTCAGACCCCAGCATTTT.

The chain recombines TRBV7-2 with TRBJ2-1, with 9 bases fitting TRBD2. CDR3 length equals 15 residues. Germline V lookup: CDR1 SGHTA, CDR2 FQGNSA. V gave up 4 bases and J gave up 5 bases; unmatched junction bases: 6. CDR3 DNA: TGTGCCAGCAGCTCCTTAGCGGGAGTGAACAATGAGCAGTTCTTC. It is translated as CASSSLAGVNNEQFF.

This clonotype was counted only a few times. This chain joins TRBV12-3 or TRBV12-4 and TRBJ1-5, with 10 bases matching TRBD1. This CDR3 is 16 amino acids long. Unmatched junction bases numbered 6, after V lost 5 bases and J lost 2 bases. This chain's CDR3 is CASSTTGGHGNQPQHF. CDR3 nucleotide sequence: TGTGCCAGCAGTACGACAGGGGGCCATGGCAATCAGCCCCAGCATTTT.

The chain has TRBV12-3 or TRBV12-4 and TRBJ1-6; 8 bases match TRBD1. Germline trimming cut 6 bases from V and 9 bases from J; bases unmatched to any gene: 7. This CDR3 region has 14 residues. CDR3 sequence: CASSWTGRGSPLHF. CDR3 in DNA: TGTGCCAGCAGCTGGACAGGGAGGGGTTCACCCCTCCACTTT.

CDR3 DNA sequence: TGTGCCAGCAGCTTAGTAAGGGCAGGGGGCTCCTACGAGCAGTACTTC. This sequence encodes CASSLVRAGGSYEQYF. This sequence joins TRBV7-2 and TRBJ2-7, with 7 bases matching TRBD1. The V and J ends lost 1 base and 0 bases, in that order; junction bases with no gene match: 6. The CDR3 totals 16 residues. The germline gives CDR1 SGHTA, CDR2 FQGNSA.

The V call is TRBV6-6, the J call TRBJ2-3; 12 bases fit TRBD2. The CDR3 is 15 residues long. Per germline, CDR1 MNHNY and CDR2 SVGAGI (reference sequence). V lost 2 bases and J lost 4; bases outside the gene matches: 1. Written as DNA, the CDR3 is TGTGCCAGCAGTTACCTAGCGGGAGGGGCAGATACGCAGTATTTT. Its translation: CASSYLAGGADTQYF.

The chain recombines TRBV29-1 with TRBJ2-7; perhaps TRBD1 as D (5 bases). The germline gives CDR1 SQVTM, CDR2 ANQGSEA. Trimming stripped 5 bases from V and 4 bases from J, with 12 bases between. The CDR3 runs 12 residues. CDR3 DNA sequence: TGCAGCGTTCTGTGGCAGGGTTACGAGCAGTACTTC. This gives the protein CSVLWQGYEQYF.

This clonotype has a handful of counts. The chain is built from TRBV20-1 and TRBJ2-5, with 7 bases fitting TRBD1. The V gene's germline CDR1 is DFQATT and CDR2 SNEGSKA (reference sequence). The junction had 3 bases not matched to a gene; V was cut back by 5 bases and J by 3 bases. The CDR3 is made up of 12 amino acids. CDR3 nucleotides: TGCAGTGCTCCTGACAGGGAAGAGACCCAGTACTTC. Translating it yields CSAPDREETQYF.

This clonotype has a count of ten or more. The genes are TRBV4-3 and TRBJ2-3; TRBD2 matches 13 bases. After removal of 2 bases from V and 5 bases from J, the junction contained 10 bases not matched to a gene. The CDR3 length is 18 residues. Germline CDR1 reads LGHNA; CDR2 reads YSLEER. CDR3 sequence (DNA): TGCGCCAGCAGCCAATTCTACGCCGGGACTAGCGGGAAAGATACGCAGTATTTT. It is translated as CASSQFYAGTSGKDTQYF.

Concerning this clonotype itself: The junction does not match germline at one end; this may be a read error. This chain connects TRBV6-2 or TRBV6-3 to TRBJ2-7; 8 bases agree with TRBD2. The CDR3 runs to 13 residues. Germline V lookup: CDR1 MNHEY, CDR2 SVGEGT. The CDR3: CASSLAAGTRGSF. The CDR3 coding sequence is TGTGCCAGCAGTTTAGCCGCCGGGACTAGGGGTTCGTTC.

This chain joins TRBV28 and TRBJ1-2; tentative D call: TRBD1 (6 bases). V gave up 4 bases and J gave up 3 bases, with 15 bases separating them. The length of the CDR3 is 15 residues. From germline, CDR1 is MDHEN and CDR2 SYDVKM. CDR3 loop: CASSSRGAEDYGYTF. In DNA, the CDR3 is TGTGCCAGCAGTTCACGGGGGGCTGAGGACTATGGCTACACCTTC.

This clonotype was found a few times. This rearrangement joins TRBV7-2 to TRBJ1-3; D is ambiguous. CDR3 size: 14 residues. Looked up from germline, CDR1 is SGHTA and CDR2 is FQGNSA. V shed 5 bases and J shed 2 bases, with 10 bases lying between them. The CDR3 protein is CASSPEYAGNTIYF. The CDR3 nucleotides read TGTGCCAGCAGCCCGGAGTACGCTGGAAACACCATATATTTT.

The J gene is TRBJ2-1, the V gene TRBV2, with D possibly matching TRBD1 (6 bases). Germline lookup yields CDR1 SNHLY and CDR2 FYNNEI. Trimming shortened V by 4 bases and J by 3 bases, and 10 bases separated the two germline ends. The CDR3 loop spans 14 amino acids. This CDR3 reads CASSVQGLYNEQFF. DNA for the CDR3: TGTGCCAGCAGTGTTCAGGGGCTCTACAATGAGCAGTTCTTC.

The rearrangement uses TRBV7-9 and TRBJ2-7; D gene ambiguous. The V gene's germline CDR1 is SEHNR and CDR2 FQNEAQ (reference sequence). CDR3 size: 14 residues. V was shortened by 4 bases and J by 2 bases, with 12 bases between the two germline ends. Written as DNA, the CDR3 is TGTGCCAGCAGCTCCGACGGGCAGGCCTACGAGCAGTACTTC. Protein sequence: CASSSDGQAYEQYF. The entire variable domain, with the rest obtained from reference TRBV7-9 and TRBJ2-7, is as follows: DTGVSQNPRHKITKRGQNVTFRCDPISEHNRLYWYRQTLGQGPEFLTYFQNEAQLEKSRLLSDRFSAERPKGSFSTLEIQRTEQGDSAMYLCASSSDGQAYEQYFGPGTRLTVT.

This clonotype showed up many times. The chain uses TRBV9 and TRBJ2-1; 9 bases map to TRBD2. This CDR3 contains 17 residues. Germline values: CDR1 SGDLS, CDR2 YYNGEE. Trimming removed 0 bases from V and 6 bases from J; junction bases left unmatched: 10. CDR3 region: CASSVGAGGPGANEQFF. The CDR3 DNA sequence: TGTGCCAGCAGCGTAGGGGCGGGAGGGCCCGGGGCCAATGAGCAGTTCTTC. The whole variable domain, filled in from reference TRBV9 and TRBJ2-1, reads DSGVTQTPKHLITATGQRVTLRCSPRSGDLSVYWYQQSLDQGLQFLIQYYNGEERAKGNILERFSAQQFPDLHSELNLSSLELGDSALYFCASSVGAGGPGANEQFFGPGTRLTVL.

This clonotype was found a few times. In DNA form, the CDR3 reads TGTGCCAGCAGTTGCATGCTTCCGGAGCCAGACTACAATGAGCAGTTCTTC. It specifies CASSCMLPEPDYNEQFF. This rearrangement joins TRBV6-9 to TRBJ2-1; D remains unclear. The CDR3 is made up of 17 amino acids. From germline, CDR1 is MNHGY and CDR2 SVAAGI. V was shortened by 4 bases and J by 3 bases, with 19 bases between the two germline ends.

The J gene is TRBJ1-1, the V gene TRBV7-6; 8 bases fit TRBD1. The trim removed 2 bases at V and 5 bases at J, leaving 7 bases unmatched. The CDR3 is 15 residues long. The germline V gene has CDR1 SGHVS and CDR2 FNYEAQ. The CDR3 DNA sequence: TGTGCCAGCAGCTTATATAACAGGGGGAATACTGAAGCTTTCTTT. Translating it yields CASSLYNRGNTEAFF.

V usage is TRBV19 and J usage is TRBJ2-1; 11 positions agree with TRBD2. Per germline, CDR1 LNHDA and CDR2 SQIVND (reference sequence). Unmatched junction bases numbered 1, after V lost 9 bases and J lost 0 bases. The CDR3 extends over 14 amino acids. This chain's CDR3 is CASGTSGSYNEQFF. CDR3 DNA sequence: TGTGCCAGCGGGACTAGCGGCTCCTACAATGAGCAGTTCTTC.